This TCR beta chain derives from a study of blood T cell repertoires in COVID-19. Study-level information: Acute and convalescent COVID-19 specimens originated in the United States, Italy and Spain. Sources were T cells, B-cell-depleted T cells, or PBMCs; the material itself was cDNA or gDNA.

The authors' processing: Estimation of nucleated cell counts was performed using reference gene primer amplification. The protocol was immunoSEQ multiplex PCR, while the TCRdb copy is restricted to in-frame clones and leaves out a portion. V and J calls plus clone size are reproduced from that table; the DNA served to infer D and trimming. The table includes approximately 68,000 clones, more than 75% detected once. Trimming cost V 1 base and J 1 base, with 10 bases left between them. Germline V gives CDR1 LGHNT, CDR2 FRNRAP. This CDR3 has 15 amino acids. The rearrangement links TRBV12-5 to TRBJ1-1; D unclear. The receptor was isolated from a human donor in a cohort sampled during active COVID-19. Sequenced sample: peripheral blood. DNA of the CDR3: TGTGCTAGTGGTTTGGCCGTTCCCGGGAACACTGAAGCTTTCTTT. This codes for CASGLAVPGNTEAFF.